The 2 T cell receptor beta chains listed next were all sequenced from one sample in a study of T cells in Graves' hyperthyroidism and ophthalmopathy (dated by TCRdb to about 2019). Library generation was performed with multiplex PCR. Sequenced using an Illumina HiSeq 2000. TCR beta CDR3 regions were amplified from RNA transcripts. The first round of RT-PCR for the TCR CDR3 was performed with the HTBI primer set and the Qiagen OneStep RT-PCR kit. In TCRdb, the public reads were trimmed at Q25 with fastp and aligned with MiXCR, with productive beta chains retained. Each CDR3 protein gets just one entry, which takes the most common genes and DNA from the rows behind it. This sample gives around 340,000 distinct CDR3 sequences in total; about a sixth of them show up just once. 34% of the sample is in the top ten clones. Specimen: blood. All receptors derive from a woman younger than 45 with Graves' hyperthyroidism that later progressed to Graves' ophthalmopathy.

The genes are TRBV4-1 and TRBJ2-7; D is unclear. Trimming stripped 5 bases from V and 2 bases from J, with 13 bases between. This CDR3 comprises 14 residues. Germline-derived CDR1 and CDR2 are MGHRA and YSYEKL. The CDR3 loop is CASSSSSMAYEQYF. The CDR3, as DNA: TGCGCCAGCAGCTCTAGTTCGATGGCCTACGAGCAGTACTTC.

This clonotype was seen a few times. The chain couples TRBV20-1 to TRBJ1-2; D call uncertain. This CDR3 contains 15 residues. Germline lookup yields CDR1 DFQATT and CDR2 SNEGSKA (reference sequence). Deletions cut 4 bases from V and 7 bases from J, with 22 bases between. CDR3 nucleotides: TGCAGTGCTAATGTCGGGTTATGGGAAGAAGGTGGCTACACCTTC. It translates to CSANVGLWEEGGYTF.